Listed here are 18 T cell receptor beta chains from one sample, sequenced in a study of CD8+ T cells in alopecia areata. The authors extracted RNA and reverse transcribed it into cDNA as the sequencing template. TCRdb keeps only in-frame clones here, not all; method: immunoSEQ multiplex PCR. Of approximately 98,000 clones detected, 55% to 60% appear once; the ten largest clones hold 20% to 25%. The source material was NKG2D-low CD8+ T cells sorted from blood. These receptors originate from a human donor with alopecia areata.

The chain combines TRBV27 with TRBJ2-1; D unresolved. There are 13 residues in the CDR3. The germline CDR1 and CDR2 sequences are MNHEY and SMNVEV (reference sequence). Trimming stripped 0 bases from V and 3 bases from J, with 3 bases between. CDR3 residues: CASSLSNYNEQFF. CDR3 DNA: TGTGCCAGCAGTTTATCGAACTACAATGAGCAGTTCTTC.

CDR3 DNA: TGTGCCAGCAGCCGCTCGCGGGAGATTTTTTACGAGCAGTACTTC. This translates into CASSRSREIFYEQYF. This rearrangement joins TRBV4-2 to TRBJ2-7; TRBD2 matches at 7 bases. The CDR3 runs to 15 residues. Trimming took 4 bases from V and 4 from J; bases not matched to a gene: 10. Germline V gives CDR1 LGHNA, CDR2 YNFKEQ.

This clone was recorded a few times. V usage is TRBV20-1 and J usage is TRBJ1-2; D call uncertain. Germline CDR1 reads DFQATT; CDR2 reads SNEGSKA (reference sequence). Between the trimmed V and J ends, which lost 0 bases and 8 bases, there was a span of 7 bases. The CDR3 is made up of 11 amino acids. The CDR3 protein is CSAREAHGYTF. CDR3 DNA: TGCAGTGCTAGAGAAGCGCACGGCTACACCTTC.

In this sample, this clone turned up a few times. The CDR3 nucleotides read TGTGCCAGCACTCCCCTTCGCACCCGGAACACTGAAGCTTTCTTT. Protein: CASTPLRTRNTEAFF. The chain is built from TRBV6-5 and TRBJ1-1; D is uncertain. Per the germline V gene, CDR1 is MNHEY and CDR2 is SVGAGI. The V and J ends lost 7 bases and 1 base respectively, with 16 bases between them. The CDR3 runs to 15 residues.

This rearrangement joins TRBV5-1 to TRBJ2-5; the D gene is possibly TRBD1 (6 bases). V was pared by 3 bases and J by 2 bases, with 11 bases between. The CDR3 extends over 14 amino acids. Germline CDR1 is SGHRS and CDR2 is YFSETQ. The CDR3 nucleotides are TGCGCCAGCAGCTGGGTAACAGGGCAAGAGACCCAGTACTTC. Translating it yields CASSWVTGQETQYF.

The chain carries TRBV7-9 and TRBJ2-1; a possible D gene is TRBD1 (5 bases). There are 14 residues in the CDR3. V lost 7 bases and J 6 bases, leaving 16 bases between the germline ends. Looked up from germline, CDR1 is SEHNR and CDR2 is FQNEAQ (reference sequence). The DNA for the CDR3 is TGTGCCAGCAACGAAAAAGGGGCCTTCAATGAGCAGTTCTTC. Its translation: CASNEKGAFNEQFF.

This clone was seen a few times. This sequence joins TRBV9 and TRBJ2-1; 10 nucleotides agree with TRBD2. The CDR3 is 15 residues long. V trimming: 6 bases; J trimming: 4 bases; junction bases outside the gene matches: 7. Looked up from germline, CDR1 is SGDLS and CDR2 is YYNGEE. The CDR3 sequence: CASNTGTSEYNEQFF. CDR3 nucleotide sequence: TGTGCCAGCAACACCGGGACTAGCGAGTACAATGAGCAGTTCTTC.

The chain joins TRBV27 to TRBJ2-3; 9 bases line up with TRBD1. The V gene end was trimmed by 2 bases and the J gene end by 6 bases; junction bases not matched to a gene: 6. The CDR3 length is 15 residues. Germline CDR1 reads MNHEY; CDR2 reads SMNVEV (reference sequence). The CDR3 DNA sequence: TGTGCCAGCAGTTTAAGGGACAGGGTAGGGGATACGCAGTATTTT. Translation gives CASSLRDRVGDTQYF.

J is TRBJ1-1 and V is TRBV29-1, with no clear D. V was trimmed by 3 bases and J by 6 bases, leaving 5 bases between them. The length of the CDR3 is 10 residues. Germline-derived CDR1 and CDR2 are SQVTM and ANQGSEA. This CDR3 reads CSVDLAEAFF. DNA for the CDR3: TGCAGCGTTGATTTGGCTGAAGCTTTCTTT.

V and J are TRBV5-4 and TRBJ1-2; possible D gene TRBD1, 5 bases. This CDR3 contains 14 residues. CDR1 is SGHNT and CDR2 is YYREEE in the germline V gene (reference sequence). V shed 3 bases and J shed 2 bases, with 11 bases lying between them. This chain's CDR3 is CASSWDGVNYGYTF. In DNA form, the CDR3 reads TGTGCCAGCAGCTGGGACGGAGTGAACTATGGCTACACCTTC.

This clone was observed a handful of times. The chain has TRBV6-5 and TRBJ2-2; D call uncertain. Germline CDR1 reads MNHEY; CDR2 reads SVGAGI. Trimming cost V 5 bases and J 2 bases, with 9 bases left between them. The CDR3 totals 14 residues. CDR3 sequence reads: CASSGRINTGELFF. The CDR3 nucleotides read TGTGCCAGCAGTGGGCGGATAAACACCGGGGAGCTGTTTTTT.

This clone was seen a few times. The chain links TRBV7-6 to TRBJ2-7; no clear D. This CDR3 region has 12 residues. V lost 2 bases to trimming and J lost 7 bases, with 9 bases between them. Germline V gene lookup returns CDR1 SGHVS and CDR2 FNYEAQ. The CDR3: CASSLTRSEQYF. The CDR3 DNA reads as TGTGCCAGCAGCTTAACCAGGTCAGAGCAGTACTTC.

The chain has TRBV19 and TRBJ2-7; no clear D. The germline CDR1 and CDR2 sequences are LNHDA and SQIVND (reference sequence). The V end lost 5 bases, the J end lost 6 bases, and 8 bases lay between the germline ends. There are 11 residues in the CDR3. This CDR3 is CASSASGEQYF. The CDR3 DNA follows: TGTGCCAGTAGTGCCTCGGGCGAGCAGTACTTC.

The chain links TRBV18 to TRBJ1-2; D is unresolved. Per germline, CDR1 KGHSH and CDR2 LQKENI. V shed 3 bases and J shed 4 bases, with 15 bases lying between them. The length of the CDR3 is 15 residues. This CDR3 is CASSPRGGDFYGYTF. CDR3 bases: TGTGCCAGCTCACCCCGGGGAGGCGACTTCTATGGCTACACCTTC.

This rearrangement joins TRBV28 to TRBJ2-1; D gene uncertain. The germline gives CDR1 MDHEN, CDR2 SYDVKM. The CDR3 has 15 residues. The ends were cut back, 5 bases at V and 6 bases at J, with 17 bases in the middle. DNA of the CDR3: TGTGCCAGCAGTCCCCGGCGTGCGGTCACCAATGAGCAGTTCTTC. Translating gives CASSPRRAVTNEQFF.

The sample holds a few counts of this clone. V and J are TRBV27 and TRBJ2-3, with TRBD2 as a possible D gene (6 bases). Trimming took off 6 bases at V and 0 bases at J, with 13 bases between the two ends. The germline V gene has CDR1 MNHEY and CDR2 SMNVEV (reference sequence). This CDR3 is 15 amino acids long. DNA of the CDR3: TGTGCCAGCAGCTGGAGCGGGTTCAGCACAGATACGCAGTATTTT. Its protein is CASSWSGFSTDTQYF.

There are a few counts of this clone. This chain joins TRBV27 and TRBJ2-1; no definite D call. Germline V CDR1 and CDR2: MNHEY, SMNVEV (reference sequence). V was cut by 5 bases and J by 9 bases, with 14 bases left in between. The CDR3 is 13 amino acids. The CDR3 is CASSPLGSGEQFF. The CDR3 region has the DNA TGTGCCAGCAGTCCCCTCGGTTCCGGTGAGCAGTTCTTC.

V gene TRBV6-1 combines with J gene TRBJ2-7; the D gene could be TRBD1 or TRBD2 (6 bases each). The CDR3 covers 15 residues. Per germline, CDR1 MNHNS and CDR2 SASEGT. Trimming removed 0 bases at V and 3 bases at J, with 12 bases between. CDR3 coding DNA: TGTGCCAGCAGTGAAGCCGCAAGGGGGGTCTACGAGCAGTACTTC. This gives the protein CASSEAARGVYEQYF.